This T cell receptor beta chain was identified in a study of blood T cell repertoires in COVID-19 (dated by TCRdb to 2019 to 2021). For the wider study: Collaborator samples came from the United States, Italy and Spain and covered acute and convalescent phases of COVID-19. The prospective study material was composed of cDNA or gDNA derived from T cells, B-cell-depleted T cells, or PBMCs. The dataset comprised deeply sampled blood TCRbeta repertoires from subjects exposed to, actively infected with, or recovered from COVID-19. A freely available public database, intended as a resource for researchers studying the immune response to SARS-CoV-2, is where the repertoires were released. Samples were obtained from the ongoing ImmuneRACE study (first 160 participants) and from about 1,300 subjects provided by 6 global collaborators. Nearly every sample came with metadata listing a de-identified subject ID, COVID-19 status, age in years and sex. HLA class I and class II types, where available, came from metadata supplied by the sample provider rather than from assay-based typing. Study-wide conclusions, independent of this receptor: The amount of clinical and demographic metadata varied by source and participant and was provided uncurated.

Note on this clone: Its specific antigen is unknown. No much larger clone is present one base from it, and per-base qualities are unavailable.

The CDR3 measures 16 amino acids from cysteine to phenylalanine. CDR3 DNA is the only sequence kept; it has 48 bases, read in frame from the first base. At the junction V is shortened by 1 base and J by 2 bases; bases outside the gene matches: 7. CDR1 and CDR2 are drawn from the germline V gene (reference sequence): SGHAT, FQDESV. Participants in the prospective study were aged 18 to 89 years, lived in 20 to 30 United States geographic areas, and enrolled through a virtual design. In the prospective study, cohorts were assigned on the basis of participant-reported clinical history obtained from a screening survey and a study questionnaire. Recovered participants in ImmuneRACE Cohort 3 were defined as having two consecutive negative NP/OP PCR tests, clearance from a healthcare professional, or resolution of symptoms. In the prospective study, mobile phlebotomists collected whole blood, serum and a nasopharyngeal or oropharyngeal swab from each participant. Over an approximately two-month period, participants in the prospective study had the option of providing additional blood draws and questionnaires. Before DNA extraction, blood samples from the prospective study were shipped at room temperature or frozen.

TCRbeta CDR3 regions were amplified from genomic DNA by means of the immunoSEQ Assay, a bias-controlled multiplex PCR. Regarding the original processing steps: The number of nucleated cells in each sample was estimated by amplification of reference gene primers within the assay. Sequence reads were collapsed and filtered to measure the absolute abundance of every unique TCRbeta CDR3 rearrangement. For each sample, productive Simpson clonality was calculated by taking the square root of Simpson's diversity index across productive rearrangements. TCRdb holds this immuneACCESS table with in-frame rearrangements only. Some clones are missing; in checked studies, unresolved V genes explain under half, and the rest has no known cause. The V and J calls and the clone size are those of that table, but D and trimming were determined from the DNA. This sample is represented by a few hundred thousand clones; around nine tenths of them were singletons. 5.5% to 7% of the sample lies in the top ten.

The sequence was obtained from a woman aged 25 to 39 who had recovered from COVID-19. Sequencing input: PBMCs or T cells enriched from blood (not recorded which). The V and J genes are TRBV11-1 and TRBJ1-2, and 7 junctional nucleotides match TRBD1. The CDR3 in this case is CASSLGDSSRNYGYTF. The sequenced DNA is TGTGCCAGCAGCTTAGGGGACAGCTCCCGCAACTATGGCTACACCTTC.